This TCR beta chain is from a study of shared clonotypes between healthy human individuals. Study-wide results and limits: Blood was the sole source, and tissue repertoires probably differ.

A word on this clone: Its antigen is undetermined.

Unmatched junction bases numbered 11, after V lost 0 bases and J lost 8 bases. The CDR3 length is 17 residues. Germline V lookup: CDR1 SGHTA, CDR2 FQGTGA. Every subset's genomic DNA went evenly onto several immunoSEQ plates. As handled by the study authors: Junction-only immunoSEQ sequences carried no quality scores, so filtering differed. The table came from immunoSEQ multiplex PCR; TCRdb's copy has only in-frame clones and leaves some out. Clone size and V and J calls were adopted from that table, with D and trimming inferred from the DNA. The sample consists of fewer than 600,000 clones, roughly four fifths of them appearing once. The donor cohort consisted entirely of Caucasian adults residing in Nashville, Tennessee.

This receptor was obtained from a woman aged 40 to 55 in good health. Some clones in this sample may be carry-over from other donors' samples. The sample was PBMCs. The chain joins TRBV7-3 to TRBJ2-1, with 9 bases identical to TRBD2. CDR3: CASSLTVLAGVPDEQFF. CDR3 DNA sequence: TGTGCCAGCAGCTTAACGGTGTTAGCGGGAGTACCCGATGAGCAGTTCTTC.